Below, 6 T cell receptor beta chains from the same sample are listed, as sequenced in a study of T-cell memory formation after mild COVID-19. One entry per CDR3 protein results from TCRdb running MiXCR on the 5' RACE reads. The data contain hundreds of thousands of distinct CDR3 sequences, 25% to 30% of them singletons. Material: PBMCs or a T cell subset sorted from them (not recorded which). Source of these receptors: an adult woman who had mild COVID-19 (a few samples of this study predate the infection). Cell type and time point are not known.

The chain has TRBV6-6 and TRBJ1-1; D unresolved. V lost 8 bases to trimming and J lost 4 bases, with 26 bases between them. The CDR3 length is 17 residues. Germline CDR1 and CDR2: MNHNY and SVGAGI (reference sequence). CDR3 nucleotides: TGTGCCAGCCGCCTCGTCCCGGGTAGGGAGGATAGCACTGAAGCTTTCTTT. This encodes CASRLVPGREDSTEAFF.

The chain links TRBV5-5 to TRBJ2-3; TRBD2 might be the D (5 bases). Per the germline V gene, CDR1 is SGHKS and CDR2 is YYEKEE (reference sequence). The V end lost 2 bases, the J end lost 4 bases, and 8 bases lay between the germline ends. This CDR3 contains 13 residues. CDR3 sequence (DNA): TGTGCCAGCAGCTTCAGACTACCAGATACGCAGTATTTT. Translated: CASSFRLPDTQYF.

The V and J genes are TRBV9 and TRBJ2-5; 10 bases match TRBD1. This CDR3 is built from 13 residues. CDR1 is SGDLS and CDR2 is YYNGEE in the germline V gene. V shed 7 bases and J 5 bases; nucleotides not matched to a gene: 5. CDR3: CASDRGRGETQYF. The CDR3 region has the DNA TGTGCCAGCGACAGGGGGCGTGGGGAGACCCAGTACTTC. The variable domain in full, completed from reference TRBV9 and TRBJ2-5, reads DSGVTQTPKHLITATGQRVTLRCSPRSGDLSVYWYQQSLDQGLQFLIQYYNGEERAKGNILERFSAQQFPDLHSELNLSSLELGDSALYFCASDRGRGETQYFGPGTRLLVL.

V gene TRBV5-4 combines with J gene TRBJ2-7, with 9 bases identical to TRBD2. The CDR3 is made up of 15 amino acids. J gave up 4 bases and V 4 bases, and 9 bases lay outside the gene matches. Germline loops: CDR1 SGHNT, CDR2 YYREEE (reference sequence). CDR3 residues: CASSLPGLAEYEQYF. As DNA, the CDR3 is TGTGCCAGCAGCCTCCCGGGACTAGCCGAATACGAGCAGTACTTC.

Here the CDR3 reads CASSVRTGSTDTQYF. CDR3 bases: TGTGCCAGCAGCGTCCGGACAGGGAGCACAGATACGCAGTATTTT. The rearrangement joins TRBV9 to TRBJ2-3; 8 nucleotides align to TRBD1. This CDR3 is built from 15 residues. The V gene's germline CDR1 is SGDLS and CDR2 YYNGEE. The V segment lost 2 bases and the J segment 0 bases; nucleotides outside the gene matches: 2. The whole variable domain, filled in from reference TRBV9 and TRBJ2-3, reads DSGVTQTPKHLITATGQRVTLRCSPRSGDLSVYWYQQSLDQGLQFLIQYYNGEERAKGNILERFSAQQFPDLHSELNLSSLELGDSALYFCASSVRTGSTDTQYFGPGTRLTVL.

V gene TRBV9 combines with J gene TRBJ1-1; D remains ambiguous. From germline, CDR1 is SGDLS and CDR2 YYNGEE. The CDR3 consists of 12 residues. Trimming took off 4 bases at V and 6 bases at J, with 10 bases between the two ends. The CDR3: CASSSTVAEAFF. In nucleotides, the CDR3 is TGTGCCAGCAGCTCCACGGTGGCTGAAGCTTTCTTT.